This TCR beta chain was captured in a study of blood T cells in healthy people across ages. This clonotype was detected only a few times. Its target is unknown. Study-wide results and limits: Lack of knowledge of donor CMV status possibly confounded expanded clonotype changes.

Each donor was a healthy Caucasian individual from Russia, aged roughly 6 to 90. The draw of peripheral blood yielded around 10 milliliters from each donor. Then a second PCR, running about 6 to 11 cycles, was carried out with a sample-barcoded 5' primer and a J-beta primer mix. TCRdb analysed the 5' RACE reads with MiXCR anew, one entry per CDR3 protein. The sample has around 1.5 million distinct CDR3 sequences, roughly 45% seen once. V lost 3 bases, J lost 7 bases, and 18 bases lay in between. The CDR3 spans 14 residues. CDR1 and CDR2 (germline): DFQATT, SNEGSKA (reference sequence). Sequenced: blood. The chain recombines TRBV20-1 with TRBJ1-2; D may be TRBD1 (5 bases). The origin of this receptor is a woman between 18 and 30 years old in good health. This chain's CDR3 is CSASPTGEWSGYTF. For the CDR3, the DNA is TGCAGTGCTAGCCCCACGGGGGAATGGAGTGGCTACACCTTC.